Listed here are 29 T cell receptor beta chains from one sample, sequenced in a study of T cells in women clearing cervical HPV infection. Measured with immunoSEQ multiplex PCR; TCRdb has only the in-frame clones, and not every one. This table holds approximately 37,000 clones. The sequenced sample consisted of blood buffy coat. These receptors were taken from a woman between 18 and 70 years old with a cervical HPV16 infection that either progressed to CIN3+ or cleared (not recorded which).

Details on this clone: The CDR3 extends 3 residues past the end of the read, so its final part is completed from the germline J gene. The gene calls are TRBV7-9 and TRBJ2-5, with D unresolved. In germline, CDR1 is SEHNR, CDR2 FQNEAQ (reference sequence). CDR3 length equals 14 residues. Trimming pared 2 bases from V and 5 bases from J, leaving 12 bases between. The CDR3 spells CASSLKGPRETQYF. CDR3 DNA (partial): TGTGCCAGCAGCTTAAAGGGCCCAAGGGAGACC.

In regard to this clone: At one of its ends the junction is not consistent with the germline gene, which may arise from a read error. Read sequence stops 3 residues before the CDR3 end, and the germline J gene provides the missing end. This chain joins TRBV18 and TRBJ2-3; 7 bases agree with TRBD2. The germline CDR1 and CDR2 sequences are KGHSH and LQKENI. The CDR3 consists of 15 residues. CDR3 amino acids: CASSPQGGAAETQYF. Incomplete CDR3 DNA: TGTGCCAGCTCTCCTCAGGGAGGGGCGGCAGAGACG. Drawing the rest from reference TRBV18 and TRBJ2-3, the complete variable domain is NAGVMQNPRHLVRRRGQEARLRCSPMKGHSHVYWYRQLPEEGLKFMVYLQKENIIDESGMPKERFSAEFPKEGPSILRIQQVVRGDSAAYFCASSPQGGAAETQYFGPGTRLTVL.

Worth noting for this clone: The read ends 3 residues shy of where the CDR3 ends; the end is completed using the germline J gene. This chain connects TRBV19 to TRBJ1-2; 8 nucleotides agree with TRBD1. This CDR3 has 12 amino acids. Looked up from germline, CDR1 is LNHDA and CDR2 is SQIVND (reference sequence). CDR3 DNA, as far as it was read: TGTGCCACCCGGCAGGGGGCTTACGAC. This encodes CATRQGAYD. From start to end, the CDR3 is CATRQGAYDYTF.

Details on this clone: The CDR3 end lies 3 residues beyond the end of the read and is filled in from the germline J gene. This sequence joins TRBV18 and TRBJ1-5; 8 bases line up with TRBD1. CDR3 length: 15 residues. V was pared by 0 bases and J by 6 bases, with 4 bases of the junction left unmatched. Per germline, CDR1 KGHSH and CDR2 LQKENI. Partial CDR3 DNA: TGTGCCAGCTCACCACCCGGACAGGGCGGTCAGCCC. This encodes CASSPPGQGGQP. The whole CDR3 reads CASSPPGQGGQPQHF. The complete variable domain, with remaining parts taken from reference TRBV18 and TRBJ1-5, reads NAGVMQNPRHLVRRRGQEARLRCSPMKGHSHVYWYRQLPEEGLKFMVYLQKENIIDESGMPKERFSAEFPKEGPSILRIQQVVRGDSAAYFCASSPPGQGGQPQHFGDGTRLSIL.

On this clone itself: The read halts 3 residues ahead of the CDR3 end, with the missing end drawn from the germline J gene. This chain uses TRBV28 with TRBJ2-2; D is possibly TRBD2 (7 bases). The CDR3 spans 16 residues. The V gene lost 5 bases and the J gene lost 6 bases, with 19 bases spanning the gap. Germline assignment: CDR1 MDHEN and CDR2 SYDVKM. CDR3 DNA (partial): TGTGCCAGCAGTCCCGAGGGGGGGCGAAGCCCCGGGGAG. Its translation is CASSPEGGRSPGE. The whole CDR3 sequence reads CASSPEGGRSPGELFF.

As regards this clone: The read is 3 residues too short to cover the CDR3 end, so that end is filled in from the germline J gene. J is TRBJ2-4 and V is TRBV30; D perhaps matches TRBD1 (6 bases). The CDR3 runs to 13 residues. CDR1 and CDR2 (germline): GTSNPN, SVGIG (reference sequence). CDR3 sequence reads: CASRGQGRSGQYF. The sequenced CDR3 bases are TGTGCCTCTCGTGGGCAGGGGCGAAGTGGT.

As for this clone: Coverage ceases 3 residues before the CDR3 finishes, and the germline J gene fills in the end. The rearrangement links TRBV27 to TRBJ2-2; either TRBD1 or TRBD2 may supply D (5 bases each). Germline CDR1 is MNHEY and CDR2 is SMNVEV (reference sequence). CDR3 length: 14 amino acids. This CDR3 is CASSLGAWGEKLFF. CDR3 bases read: TGTGCCAGCAGTTTAGGGGCGTGGGGAGAAAAG.

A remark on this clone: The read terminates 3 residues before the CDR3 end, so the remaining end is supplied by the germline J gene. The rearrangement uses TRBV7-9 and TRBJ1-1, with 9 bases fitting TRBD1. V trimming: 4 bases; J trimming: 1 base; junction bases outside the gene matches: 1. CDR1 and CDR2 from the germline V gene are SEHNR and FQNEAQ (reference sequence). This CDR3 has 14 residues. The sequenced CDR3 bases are TGTGCCAGCAGCTCGGGACAGGGGAACACTGAA. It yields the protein CASSSGQGNTE. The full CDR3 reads CASSSGQGNTEAFF.

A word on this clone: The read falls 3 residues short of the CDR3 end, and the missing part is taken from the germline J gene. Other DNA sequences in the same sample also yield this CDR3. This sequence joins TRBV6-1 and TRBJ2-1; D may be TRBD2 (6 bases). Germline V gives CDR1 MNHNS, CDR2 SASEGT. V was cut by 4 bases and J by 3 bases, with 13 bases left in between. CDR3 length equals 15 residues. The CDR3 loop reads CASSALGLNYNEQFF. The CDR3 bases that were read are TGTGCCAGCAGTGCCCTGGGACTGAACTACAATGAG.

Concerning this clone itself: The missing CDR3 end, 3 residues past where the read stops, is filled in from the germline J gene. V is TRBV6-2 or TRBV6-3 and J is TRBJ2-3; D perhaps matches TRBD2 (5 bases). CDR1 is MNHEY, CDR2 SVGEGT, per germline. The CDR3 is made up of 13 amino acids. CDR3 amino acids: CASYSQRKETQYF. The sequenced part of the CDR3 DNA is TGTGCCAGCTATTCTCAGCGGAAAGAGACG.

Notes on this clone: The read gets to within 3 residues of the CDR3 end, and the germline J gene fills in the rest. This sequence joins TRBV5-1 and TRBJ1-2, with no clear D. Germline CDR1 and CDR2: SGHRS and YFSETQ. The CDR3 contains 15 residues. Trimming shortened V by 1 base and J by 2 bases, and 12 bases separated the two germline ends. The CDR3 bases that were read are TGCGCCAGCAGCTTGCAAGGACTCGTAAACTATGGC. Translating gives CASSLQGLVNYG. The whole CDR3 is CASSLQGLVNYGYTF.

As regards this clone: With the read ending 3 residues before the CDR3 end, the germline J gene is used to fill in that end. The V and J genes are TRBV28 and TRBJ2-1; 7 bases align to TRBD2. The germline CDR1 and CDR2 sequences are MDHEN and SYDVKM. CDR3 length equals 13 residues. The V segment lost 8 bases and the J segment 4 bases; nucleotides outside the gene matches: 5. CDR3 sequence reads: CASGASGYNEQFF. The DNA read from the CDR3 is TGTGCCAGCGGCGCTAGCGGTTACAATGAG.

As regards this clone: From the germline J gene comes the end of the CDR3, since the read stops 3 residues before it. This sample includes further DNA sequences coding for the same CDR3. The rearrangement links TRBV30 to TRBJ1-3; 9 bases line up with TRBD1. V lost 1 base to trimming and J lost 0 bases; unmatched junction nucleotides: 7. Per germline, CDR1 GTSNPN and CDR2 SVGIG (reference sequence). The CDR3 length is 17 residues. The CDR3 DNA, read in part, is TGTGCCTGGAGTGCCGGGACAGGGCCAATCTCTGGAAACACC. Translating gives CAWSAGTGPISGNT. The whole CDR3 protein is CAWSAGTGPISGNTIYF. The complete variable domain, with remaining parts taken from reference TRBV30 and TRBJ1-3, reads SQTIHQWPATLVQPVGSPLSLECTVEGTSNPNLYWYRQAAGRGLQLLFYSVGIGQISSEVPQNLSASRPQDRQFILSSKKLLLSDSGFYLCAWSAGTGPISGNTIYFGEGSWLTVV.

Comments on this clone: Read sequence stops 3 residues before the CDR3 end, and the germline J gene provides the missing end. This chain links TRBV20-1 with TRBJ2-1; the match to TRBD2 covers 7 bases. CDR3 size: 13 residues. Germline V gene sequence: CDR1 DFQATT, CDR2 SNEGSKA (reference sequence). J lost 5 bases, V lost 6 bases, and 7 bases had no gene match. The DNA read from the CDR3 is TGCAGTGCGAGGCGGGAGCTCAACAATGAG. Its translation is CSARRELNNE. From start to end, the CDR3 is CSARRELNNEQFF.

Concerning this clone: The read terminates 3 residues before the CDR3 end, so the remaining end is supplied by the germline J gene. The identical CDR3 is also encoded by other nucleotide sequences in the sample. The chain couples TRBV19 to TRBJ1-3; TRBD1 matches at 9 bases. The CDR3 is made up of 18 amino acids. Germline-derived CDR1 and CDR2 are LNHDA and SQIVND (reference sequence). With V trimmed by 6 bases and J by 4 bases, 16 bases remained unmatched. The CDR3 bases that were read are TGTGCCAGTAGGTTGGGACAGGGTCTTATGTTGTCCGGAAACACC. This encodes CASRLGQGLMLSGNT. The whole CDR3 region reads CASRLGQGLMLSGNTIYF.

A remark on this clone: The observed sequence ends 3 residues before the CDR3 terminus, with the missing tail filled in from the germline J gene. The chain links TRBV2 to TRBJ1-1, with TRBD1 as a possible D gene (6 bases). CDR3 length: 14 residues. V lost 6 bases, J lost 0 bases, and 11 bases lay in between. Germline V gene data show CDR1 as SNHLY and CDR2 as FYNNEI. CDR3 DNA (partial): TGTGCCAGCAGCGACACAGGGATGAACACTGAA. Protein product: CASSDTGMNTE. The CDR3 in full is CASSDTGMNTEAFF.

This CDR3 reads CSARDPASFAHEQFF. The sequenced CDR3 bases are TGCAGTGCTAGAGATCCGGCTAGTTTTGCCCATGAG. V gene TRBV20-1 combines with J gene TRBJ2-1, with D uncertain. Coverage ceases 3 residues before the CDR3 finishes, and the germline J gene fills in the end. The V end lost 0 bases, the J end lost 8 bases, and 17 bases lay between the germline ends. There are 15 residues in the CDR3. The germline V gene encodes CDR1 DFQATT and CDR2 SNEGSKA (reference sequence).

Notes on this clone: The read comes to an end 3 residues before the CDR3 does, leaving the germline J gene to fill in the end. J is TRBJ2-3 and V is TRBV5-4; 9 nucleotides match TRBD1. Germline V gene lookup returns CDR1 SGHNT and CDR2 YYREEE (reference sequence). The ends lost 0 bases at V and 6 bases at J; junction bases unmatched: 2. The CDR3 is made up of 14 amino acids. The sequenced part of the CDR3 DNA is TGTGCCAGCAGCTTGGTTGGGACAGGGGATACG. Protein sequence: CASSLVGTGDT. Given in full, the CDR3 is CASSLVGTGDTQYF.

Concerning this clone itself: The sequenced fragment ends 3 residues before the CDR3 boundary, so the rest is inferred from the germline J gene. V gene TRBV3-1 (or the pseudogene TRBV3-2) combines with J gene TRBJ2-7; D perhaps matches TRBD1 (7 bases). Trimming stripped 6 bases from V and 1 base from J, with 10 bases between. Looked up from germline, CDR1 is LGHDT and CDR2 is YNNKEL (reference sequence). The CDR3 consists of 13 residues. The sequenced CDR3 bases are TGTGCCAGCAGGCGGGACAGTTCCTACGAG. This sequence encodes CASRRDSSYE. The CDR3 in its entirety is CASRRDSSYEQYF.

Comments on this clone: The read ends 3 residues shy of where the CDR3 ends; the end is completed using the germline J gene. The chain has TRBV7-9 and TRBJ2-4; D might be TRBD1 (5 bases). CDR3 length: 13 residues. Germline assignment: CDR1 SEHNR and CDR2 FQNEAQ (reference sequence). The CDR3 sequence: CASSPGSGRGQYF. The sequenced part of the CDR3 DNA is TGTGCCAGCAGCCCCGGGTCAGGGCGAGGT.

CDR3 DNA (partial): TGCAGCGCCTACACAGGGCCCGGAGAAAAA. As protein: CSAYTGPGEK. The entire CDR3 protein is CSAYTGPGEKLFF. This rearrangement joins TRBV29-1 to TRBJ1-4, with a weak D call TRBD1 (6 bases). The read finishes 3 residues shy of the CDR3 end, and the germline J gene is used to complete it. CDR3 size: 13 residues. The V and J ends lost 7 bases and 8 bases respectively, with 17 bases between them. In germline, CDR1 is SQVTM, CDR2 ANQGSEA.

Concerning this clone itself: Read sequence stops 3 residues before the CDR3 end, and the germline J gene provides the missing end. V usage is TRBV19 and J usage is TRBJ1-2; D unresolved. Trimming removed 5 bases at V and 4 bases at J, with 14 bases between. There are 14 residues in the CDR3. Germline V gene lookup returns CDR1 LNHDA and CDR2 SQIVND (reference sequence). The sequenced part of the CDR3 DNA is TGTGCCAGTAGTTCCGGAGGAGGGTCCTATGGC. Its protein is CASSSGGGSYG. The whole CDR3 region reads CASSSGGGSYGYTF.

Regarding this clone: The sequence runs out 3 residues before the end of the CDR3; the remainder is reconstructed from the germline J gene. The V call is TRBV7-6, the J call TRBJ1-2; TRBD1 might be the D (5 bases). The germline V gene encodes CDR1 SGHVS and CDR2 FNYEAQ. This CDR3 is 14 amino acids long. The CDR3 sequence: CASSPGGVGEGYTF. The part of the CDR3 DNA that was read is TGTGCCAGCAGCCCAGGAGGGGTTGGAGAGGGC.

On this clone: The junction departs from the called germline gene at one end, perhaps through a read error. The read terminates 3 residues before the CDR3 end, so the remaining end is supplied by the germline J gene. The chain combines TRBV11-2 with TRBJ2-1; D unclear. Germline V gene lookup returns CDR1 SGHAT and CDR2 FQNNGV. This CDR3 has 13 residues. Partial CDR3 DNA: TGTGCTAGCAGCTTAAAAGTTTCGGGTGAG. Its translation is CASSLKVSGE. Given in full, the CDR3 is CASSLKVSGEQFF.

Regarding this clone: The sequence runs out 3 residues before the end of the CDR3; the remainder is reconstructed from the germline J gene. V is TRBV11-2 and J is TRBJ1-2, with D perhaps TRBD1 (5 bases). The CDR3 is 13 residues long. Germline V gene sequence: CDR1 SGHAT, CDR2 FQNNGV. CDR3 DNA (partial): TGTGCCAGCAGCTTAGATCGCCAGGGAGTC. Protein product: CASSLDRQGV. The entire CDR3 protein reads CASSLDRQGVYTF.

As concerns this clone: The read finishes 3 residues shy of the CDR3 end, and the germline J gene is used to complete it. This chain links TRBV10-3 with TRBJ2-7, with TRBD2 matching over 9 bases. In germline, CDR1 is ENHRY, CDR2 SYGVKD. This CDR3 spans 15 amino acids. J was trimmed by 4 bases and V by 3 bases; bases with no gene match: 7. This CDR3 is CAISEVVAGEYEQYF. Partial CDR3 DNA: TGTGCCATCAGTGAAGTAGTAGCGGGGGAGTACGAG.

The CDR3 spells CASSGQGTNQPQHF. The CDR3 bases that were read are TGTGCCAGTAGTGGACAGGGTACCAATCAGCCC. The chain joins TRBV19 to TRBJ1-5, with 8 bases identical to TRBD1. The CDR3 end falls 3 residues outside the read, so it is completed with the germline J gene. Germline values: CDR1 LNHDA, CDR2 SQIVND (reference sequence). This CDR3 spans 14 amino acids. V shed 5 bases, J shed 3 bases, and the junction held 3 bases outside the gene matches.

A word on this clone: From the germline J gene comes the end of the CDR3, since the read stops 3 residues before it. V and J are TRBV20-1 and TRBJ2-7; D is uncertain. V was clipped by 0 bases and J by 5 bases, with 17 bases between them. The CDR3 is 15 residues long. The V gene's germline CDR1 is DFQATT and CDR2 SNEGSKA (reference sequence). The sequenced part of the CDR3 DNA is TGCAGTGCTAGAGATCTCAGTCAAGGGCCCAACGAG. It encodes CSARDLSQGPNE. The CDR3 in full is CSARDLSQGPNEQYF.

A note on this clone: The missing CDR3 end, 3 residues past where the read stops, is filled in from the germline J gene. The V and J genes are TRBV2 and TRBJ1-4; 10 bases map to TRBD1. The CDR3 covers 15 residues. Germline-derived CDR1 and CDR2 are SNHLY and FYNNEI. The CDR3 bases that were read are TGTGCCAGCAGGAAGGGGACAGGGGATAATTCACCA. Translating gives CASRKGTGDNSP. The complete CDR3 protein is CASRKGTGDNSPLFF.